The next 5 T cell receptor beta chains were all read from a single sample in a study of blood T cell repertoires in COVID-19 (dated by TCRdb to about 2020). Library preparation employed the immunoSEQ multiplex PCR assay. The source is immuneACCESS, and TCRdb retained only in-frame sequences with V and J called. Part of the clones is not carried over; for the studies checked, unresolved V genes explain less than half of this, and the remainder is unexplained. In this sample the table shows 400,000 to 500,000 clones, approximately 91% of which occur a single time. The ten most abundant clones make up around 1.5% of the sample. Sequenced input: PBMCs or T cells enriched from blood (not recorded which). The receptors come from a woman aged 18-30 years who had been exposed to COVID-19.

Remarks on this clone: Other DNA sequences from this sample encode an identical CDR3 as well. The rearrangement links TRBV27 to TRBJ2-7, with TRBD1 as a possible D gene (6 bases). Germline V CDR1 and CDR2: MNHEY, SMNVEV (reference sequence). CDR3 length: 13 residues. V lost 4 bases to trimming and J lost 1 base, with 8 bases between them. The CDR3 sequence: CASSSTGSYEQYF. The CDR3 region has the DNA TGTGCCAGCAGTTCAACAGGGTCCTACGAGCAGTACTTC.

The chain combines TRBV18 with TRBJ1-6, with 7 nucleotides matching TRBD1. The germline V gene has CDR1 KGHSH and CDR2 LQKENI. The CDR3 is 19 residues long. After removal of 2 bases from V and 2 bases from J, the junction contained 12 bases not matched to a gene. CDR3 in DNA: TGTGCCAGCTCACCAGGAAAAGGCCGACAGGGCCCCTATAATTCACCCCTCCACTTT. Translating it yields CASSPGKGRQGPYNSPLHF. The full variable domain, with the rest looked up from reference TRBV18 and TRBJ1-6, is NAGVMQNPRHLVRRRGQEARLRCSPMKGHSHVYWYRQLPEEGLKFMVYLQKENIIDESGMPKERFSAEFPKEGPSILRIQQVVRGDSAAYFCASSPGKGRQGPYNSPLHFGNGTRLTVT.

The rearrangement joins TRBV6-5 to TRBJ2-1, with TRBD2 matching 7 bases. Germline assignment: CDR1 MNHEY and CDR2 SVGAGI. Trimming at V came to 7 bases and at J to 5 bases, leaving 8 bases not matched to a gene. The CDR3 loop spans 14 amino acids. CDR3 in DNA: TGTGCCAGCACCCGGACTAGAGTGAACAATGAGCAGTTCTTC. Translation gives CASTRTRVNNEQFF.

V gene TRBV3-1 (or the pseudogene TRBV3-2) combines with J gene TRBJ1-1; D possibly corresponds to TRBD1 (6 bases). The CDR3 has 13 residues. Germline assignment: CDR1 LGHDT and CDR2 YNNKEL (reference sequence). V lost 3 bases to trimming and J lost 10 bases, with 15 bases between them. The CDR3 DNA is TGTGCCAGCAGCCAGGGGGCCCAGACAGGAGCTTTCTTT. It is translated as CASSQGAQTGAFF.

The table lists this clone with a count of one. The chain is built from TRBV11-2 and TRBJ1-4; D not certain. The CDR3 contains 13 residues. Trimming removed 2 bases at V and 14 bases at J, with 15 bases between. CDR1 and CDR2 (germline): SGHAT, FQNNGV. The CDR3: CASSLIRVGELFF. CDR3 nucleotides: TGTGCCAGCAGCTTAATTAGAGTGGGAGAGCTGTTTTTT.